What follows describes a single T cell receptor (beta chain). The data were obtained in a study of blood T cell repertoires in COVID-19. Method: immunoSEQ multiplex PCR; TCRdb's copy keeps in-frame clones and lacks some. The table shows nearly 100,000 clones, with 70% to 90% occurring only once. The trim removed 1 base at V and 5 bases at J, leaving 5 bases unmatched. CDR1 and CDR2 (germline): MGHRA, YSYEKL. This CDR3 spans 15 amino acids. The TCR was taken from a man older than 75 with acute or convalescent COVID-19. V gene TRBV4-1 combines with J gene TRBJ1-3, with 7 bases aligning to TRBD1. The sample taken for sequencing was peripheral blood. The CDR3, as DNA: TGCGCCAGCAGCCAAGCACAGGGGTATCGAAACACCATATATTTT. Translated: CASSQAQGYRNTIYF.